Following are 9 T cell receptor beta chains from one sample sequenced in a study of blood T cell repertoires in COVID-19. Method: immunoSEQ multiplex PCR; TCRdb's copy keeps in-frame clones and lacks some. The data hold roughly 11,000 clones, with about 71% observed a single time. Sample: peripheral blood. These receptors came from a man between 60 and 75 years old with COVID-19, enrolled during active disease.

The chain recombines TRBV25-1 with TRBJ1-6; 9 positions match TRBD1. CDR1 MGHDK and CDR2 SYGVNS come from the germline V gene. V gave up 6 bases and J gave up 8 bases; unmatched junction bases: 5. This CDR3 is 14 amino acids long. In nucleotides, the CDR3 is TGTGCCAGCAGGGGACAGGGTCTGGATTCACCCCTCCACTTT. Its translation: CASRGQGLDSPLHF.

V usage is TRBV15 and J usage is TRBJ2-4; TRBD2 is a possible D gene (6 bases). V was pared by 5 bases and J by 0 bases, with 8 bases between. CDR3 length: 14 amino acids. Germline CDR1 is LNHNV and CDR2 is YYDKDF (reference sequence). CDR3 DNA sequence: TGTGCCACCAGCGCGGGGCTAGCCAAAAACATTCAGTACTTC. This gives the protein CATSAGLAKNIQYF.

CDR3 in amino acids: CSVSMNTEAFF. The CDR3 DNA sequence: TGCAGCGTAAGCATGAACACTGAAGCTTTCTTT. This rearrangement joins TRBV29-1 to TRBJ1-1; D unclear. Germline V gene sequence: CDR1 SQVTM, CDR2 ANQGSEA. With 6 bases removed from V and 0 bases from J, the gap between germline ends came to 5 bases. CDR3 length: 11 residues.

This clone was observed a handful of times. CDR3 bases: TGTGCCAGCAGCTGGGGGGACAGCGGACAGCCCCAGCATTTT. Residues: CASSWGDSGQPQHF. This chain joins TRBV7-2 and TRBJ1-5; 7 bases agree with TRBD1. Per germline, CDR1 SGHTA and CDR2 FQGNSA. V shed 4 bases and J 7 bases; nucleotides not matched to a gene: 7. The CDR3 length is 14 residues.

The count of this clone is one. The rearrangement joins TRBV19 to TRBJ2-5, with D unclear. The CDR3 contains 11 residues. The V gene lost 4 bases and the J gene lost 4 bases, with 4 bases spanning the gap. Germline loops: CDR1 LNHDA, CDR2 SQIVND (reference sequence). The CDR3 DNA is TGTGCCAGTAGTACCCGAGAGACCCAGTACTTC. Translating gives CASSTRETQYF.

The chain couples TRBV2 to TRBJ1-5; possibly TRBD1 for D (6 bases). The germline V gene has CDR1 SNHLY and CDR2 FYNNEI. The CDR3 length is 13 residues. V lost 5 bases to trimming and J lost 3 bases, with 8 bases between them. DNA for the CDR3: TGTGCCAGCAGTAGGGGGACCAATCAGCCCCAGCATTTT. Protein: CASSRGTNQPQHF.

The CDR3 protein is CASSYSSGGDEQYV. The CDR3 region has the DNA TGTGCCAGCAGTTACTCCTCTGGGGGCGACGAGCAGTACGTC. V and J are TRBV6-2 or TRBV6-3 and TRBJ2-7; D possibly corresponds to TRBD1 (6 bases). V lost 0 bases and J 5 bases, leaving 11 bases between the germline ends. CDR1 is MNHEY and CDR2 is SVGEGT in the germline V gene. This CDR3 is 14 amino acids long.

By frequency in the sample, this clone is medium-sized. The V and J genes are TRBV24-1 and TRBJ2-1; D might be TRBD1 (6 bases). V lost 6 bases and J lost 2, with 13 bases in between. CDR3 length equals 15 residues. Germline CDR1 is KGHDR and CDR2 is SFDVKD. The CDR3, as DNA: TGTGCCACCAGTCTGACAGGAGTAACCTACAATGAGCAGTTCTTC. Residues: CATSLTGVTYNEQFF.

This chain uses TRBV6-1 with TRBJ1-2, with D maybe TRBD1 (5 bases). The length of the CDR3 is 14 residues. With 7 bases removed from V and 5 bases from J, the gap between germline ends came to 17 bases. Germline loops: CDR1 MNHNS, CDR2 SASEGT. The chain's CDR3 is CASKYVEGSYGYTF. DNA for the CDR3: TGTGCCAGCAAGTACGTGGAGGGGAGTTATGGCTACACCTTC.